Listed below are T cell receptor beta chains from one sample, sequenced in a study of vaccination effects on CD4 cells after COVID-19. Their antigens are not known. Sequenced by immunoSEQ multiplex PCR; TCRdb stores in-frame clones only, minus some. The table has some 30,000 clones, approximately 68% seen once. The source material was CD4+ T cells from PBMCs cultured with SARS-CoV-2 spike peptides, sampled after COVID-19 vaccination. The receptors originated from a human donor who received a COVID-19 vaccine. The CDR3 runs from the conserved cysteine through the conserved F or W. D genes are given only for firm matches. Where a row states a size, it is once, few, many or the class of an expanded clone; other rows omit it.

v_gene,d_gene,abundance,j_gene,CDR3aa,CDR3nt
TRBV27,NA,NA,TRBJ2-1,CASRSGLDNEQFF,TGTGCCAGCAGGTCGGGTCTAGACAATGAGCAGTTCTTC
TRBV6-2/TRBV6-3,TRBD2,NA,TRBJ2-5,CASSSGTSGNKAQYF,TGTGCCAGCAGTTCCGGGACTAGCGGCAATAAGGCCCAGTACTTC
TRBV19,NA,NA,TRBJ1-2,CASGQPINYGYTF,TGTGCCAGCGGACAGCCGATTAACTATGGCTACACCTTC
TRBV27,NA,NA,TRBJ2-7,CASSSLGSNYEQYF,TGTGCCAGCAGTTCCCTGGGATCAAACTACGAGCAGTACTTC
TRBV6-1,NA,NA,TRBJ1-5,CASSERADQPQHF,TGTGCCAGCAGTGAACGAGCTGATCAGCCCCAGCATTTT
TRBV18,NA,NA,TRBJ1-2,CASSPGGSNYGYTF,TGTGCCAGCTCACCAGGGGGCAGCAACTATGGCTACACCTTC
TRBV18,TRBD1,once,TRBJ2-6,CASSPGQGATGANVLTF,TGTGCCAGCTCACCTGGACAGGGGGCTACCGGGGCCAACGTCCTGACTTTC
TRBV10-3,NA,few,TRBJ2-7,CAIMGSGYEQYF,TGTGCCATCATGGGTAGCGGATACGAGCAGTACTTC
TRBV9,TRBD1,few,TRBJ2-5,CASSASGQVIETQYF,TGTGCCAGCAGCGCATCGGGACAGGTGATTGAGACCCAGTACTTC
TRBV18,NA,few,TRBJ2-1,CASSPAGEYNEQFF,TGTGCCAGCTCACCAGCAGGAGAGTACAATGAGCAGTTCTTC
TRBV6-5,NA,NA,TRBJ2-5,CASSYSIGQTQYF,TGTGCCAGCAGTTACTCTATAGGACAGACCCAGTACTTC
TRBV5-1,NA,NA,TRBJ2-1,CASSFLNGGPNEQFF,TGCGCCAGCAGCTTTCTAAACGGAGGTCCCAATGAGCAGTTCTTC
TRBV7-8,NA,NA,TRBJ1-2,CASSSRDSYQSNYGYTF,TGTGCCAGCAGCTCCCGGGACTCCTACCAATCTAACTATGGCTACACCTTC
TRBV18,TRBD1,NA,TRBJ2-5,CASSPPFGQGQETQYF,TGTGCCAGCTCACCACCTTTCGGACAGGGCCAAGAGACCCAGTACTTC
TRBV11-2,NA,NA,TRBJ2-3,CASSLTLNPDTDTQYF,TGTGCCAGCAGCTTAACGCTCAACCCAGACACAGATACGCAGTATTTT
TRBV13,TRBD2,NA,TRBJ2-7,CASSGRGREGYEQYF,TGTGCCAGCAGCGGAAGGGGGCGGGAGGGCTACGAGCAGTACTTC
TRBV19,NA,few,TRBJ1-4,CASSSRSATNEKLFF,TGTGCCAGTAGTAGCAGGAGCGCAACTAATGAAAAACTGTTTTTT
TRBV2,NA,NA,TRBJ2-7,CASSLDIHEQYF,TGTGCCAGTTCATTGGACATCCACGAGCAGTACTTC
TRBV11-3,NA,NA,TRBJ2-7,CASSLRGQGKQYF,TGTGCCAGCAGCTTAAGAGGGCAGGGGAAGCAGTACTTC
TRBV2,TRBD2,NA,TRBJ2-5,CACISGSYQETQYF,TGTGCCTGCATTAGCGGGAGTTACCAAGAGACCCAGTACTTC
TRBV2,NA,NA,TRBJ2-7,CASSADGNYEQYF,TGTGCCAGCAGCGCGGACGGAAACTACGAGCAGTACTTC
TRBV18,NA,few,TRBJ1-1,CASSTGQNTEAFF,TGTGCCAGCTCAACGGGACAGAACACTGAAGCTTTCTTT
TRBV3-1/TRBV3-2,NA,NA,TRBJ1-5,CASSQDALLPQHF,TGTGCCAGCAGCCAAGATGCCCTGTTGCCCCAGCATTTT
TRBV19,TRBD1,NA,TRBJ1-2,CASSRGQGKTAPNHYGYTF,TGTGCCAGTAGTAGGGGACAGGGGAAGACCGCACCGAACCACTATGGCTACACCTTC
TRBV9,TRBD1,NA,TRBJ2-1,CASSAAGQGYNEQFF,TGTGCCAGCAGCGCTGCGGGACAGGGGTACAATGAGCAGTTCTTC
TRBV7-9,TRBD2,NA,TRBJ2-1,CASSILADAYNEQFF,TGTGCCAGCAGCATACTAGCGGACGCCTACAATGAGCAGTTCTTC
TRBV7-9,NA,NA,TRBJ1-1,CASSLAQLRTGRRTEAFF,TGTGCCAGCAGCTTAGCGCAGCTTCGTACAGGGAGGCGTACTGAAGCTTTCTTT
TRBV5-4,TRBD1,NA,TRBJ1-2,CASSSHQGGLDYGYTF,TGTGCCAGCAGCTCCCACCAGGGGGGCCTGGACTATGGCTACACCTTC
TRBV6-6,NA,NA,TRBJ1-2,CASSPLNYGYTF,TGTGCCAGCAGTCCCCTCAACTATGGCTACACCTTC
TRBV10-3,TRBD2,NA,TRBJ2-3,CAISPGLALNTQYF,TGTGCCATCAGCCCGGGACTAGCATTGAATACGCAGTATTTT
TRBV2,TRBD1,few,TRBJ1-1,CASSRQGDTEAFF,TGTGCCAGCAGTAGACAGGGGGACACTGAAGCTTTCTTT
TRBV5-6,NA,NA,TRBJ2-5,CASSLPVEETQYF,TGTGCCAGCAGCTTGCCTGTTGAAGAGACCCAGTACTTC
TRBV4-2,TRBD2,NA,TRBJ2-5,CASSQDGASGRETQYF,TGTGCCAGCAGCCAAGATGGCGCTAGCGGGAGAGAGACCCAGTACTTC
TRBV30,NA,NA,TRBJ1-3,CAWSRKSGNTIYF,TGTGCCTGGAGTCGGAAATCTGGAAACACCATATATTTT
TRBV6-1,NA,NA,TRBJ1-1,CASSEAWKNTEAFF,TGTGCCAGCAGTGAAGCATGGAAGAACACTGAAGCTTTCTTT
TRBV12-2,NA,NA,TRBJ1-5,CASRLVGQMGAPRRQPQHF,TGTGCAAGTCGCTTAGTTGGACAGATGGGCGCCCCGAGAAGACAGCCCCAGCATTTT
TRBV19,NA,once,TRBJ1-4,CASSISGTNEKLFF,TGTGCCAGTAGTATCTCCGGGACAAACGAAAAACTGTTTTTT
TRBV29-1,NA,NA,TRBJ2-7,CSVEDPPYEQYF,TGCAGCGTTGAAGACCCACCTTACGAGCAGTACTTC
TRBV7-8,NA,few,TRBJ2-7,CASSLALGKSEQYF,TGTGCCAGCAGCTTAGCGCTGGGCAAATCCGAGCAGTACTTC
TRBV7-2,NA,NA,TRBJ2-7,CASSFDIASNEQYF,TGTGCCAGCAGCTTCGACATAGCCTCGAACGAGCAGTACTTC